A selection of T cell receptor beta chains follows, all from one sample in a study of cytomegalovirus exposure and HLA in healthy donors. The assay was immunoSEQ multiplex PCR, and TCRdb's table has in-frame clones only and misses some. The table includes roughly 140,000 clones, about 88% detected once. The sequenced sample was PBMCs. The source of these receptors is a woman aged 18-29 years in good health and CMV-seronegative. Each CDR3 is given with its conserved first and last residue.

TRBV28	CASSSQGGSYEQYF
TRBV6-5	CASAPITGDDEQYF
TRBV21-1	CASSNQGALTGELFF
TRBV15	CATRLGHSSYEQYF
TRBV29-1	CSSWTSGRVETQYF
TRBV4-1	CASSQGLRGPSGNTIYF
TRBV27	CASRGGAYEQYF
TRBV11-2	CASSPGVGTALYEQYF
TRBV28	CASSGLAGGVDTQYF
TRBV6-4	CASSDSTRGDNQPQHF
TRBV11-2	CASRILPGDMYEQYF
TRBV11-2	CASSSGLAVAYEQYF
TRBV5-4	CASSLTGPTNEKLFF
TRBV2	CASSEGLAGYNEQFF
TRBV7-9	CASSLTVRAGLNNEQFF
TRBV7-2	CASSLVPAGGLNEQFF
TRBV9	CASSATVSAPAEAFF
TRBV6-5	CASSYGRGGGEKLFF
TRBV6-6	CASRKTSGSDEQFF
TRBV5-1	CASSHGTPNTGELFF
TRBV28	CASSLWSGGGQETQYF
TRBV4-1	CASSQGQGAETQYF
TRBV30	CAWSADRGNGYTF
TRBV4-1	CASSPARGNEQFF
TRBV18	CASSLQTGGGNQPQHF
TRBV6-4	CAGTEYSGAQETQYF
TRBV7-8	CASSLSVDYEQYF
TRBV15	CATSRRPDRPYEQYF
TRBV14	CASSLQRGLAGSPRETQYF
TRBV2	CASKRDSNYGYTF
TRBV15	CATSRIGALIRTNEKLFF
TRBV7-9	CASSLRGGLEGYTF
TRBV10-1	CAVKGETLPANTEAFF
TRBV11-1	CASSPGQGYGYTF
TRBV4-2	CASSQEPSGQAFLSGYTF
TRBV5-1	CASSGGQLGPQYF
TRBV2	CASTTSREGYGYTF
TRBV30	CAWSPGLAGAPEQYF
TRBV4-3	CASSQDQGDTQYF
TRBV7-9	CASSSRPQPYEQYF
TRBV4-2	CASSQDQGLFGNTIYF
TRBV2	CASGGQGFEKLFF